These T cell receptor beta chains were read from a single sample in a study of T cell responses to AZD1222 COVID-19 vaccine. The protocol was immunoSEQ multiplex PCR, while the TCRdb copy is restricted to in-frame clones and leaves out a portion. The top ten hold about 4% of the sample, which has 180,000 or so clones, more than 80% seen once. This specimen consisted of peripheral blood, obtained on day 0 of AZD1222 vaccination. The receptors originated from an adult in good health. Each CDR3 is given with its conserved first and last residue. The order of the fields is J gene, clone size, CDR3 length, V gene, D gene, CDR3 DNA, CDR3 protein. The D gene is left open where the match is weak. Clone size, where shown, is once, few, many, or a class for clones that have expanded.

J gene: TRBJ1-4; clone size: -; CDR3 length: 14; V gene: TRBV15; D gene: -; CDR3 DNA: TGTGCCACCAGCAGAGATAAAGGCAGCGAAAAACTGTTTTTT; CDR3 protein: CATSRDKGSEKLFF
J gene: TRBJ1-3; clone size: -; CDR3 length: 15; V gene: TRBV7-9; D gene: -; CDR3 DNA: TGTGCCAGCACCACTTTGGTGGTCCGTGGAAACACCATATATTTT; CDR3 protein: CASTTLVVRGNTIYF
J gene: TRBJ1-5; clone size: -; CDR3 length: 14; V gene: TRBV3-1/TRBV3-2; D gene: -; CDR3 DNA: TGTGCCAGCAGCCAAGGGTCGGGGACTCAGCCCCAGCATTTT; CDR3 protein: CASSQGSGTQPQHF
J gene: TRBJ1-4; clone size: once; CDR3 length: 17; V gene: TRBV3-1/TRBV3-2; D gene: TRBD1; CDR3 DNA: TGTGCCAGCAGTCAGGACCCTGGCGGGACAGGTCGGGAAAAACTGTTTTTT; CDR3 protein: CASSQDPGGTGREKLFF
J gene: TRBJ1-2; clone size: -; CDR3 length: 16; V gene: TRBV3-1/TRBV3-2; D gene: -; CDR3 DNA: TGTGCCAGCAGCCAAGATGTTTTTCTGACGTCTAGGGGCTACACCTTC; CDR3 protein: CASSQDVFLTSRGYTF
J gene: TRBJ1-2; clone size: -; CDR3 length: 14; V gene: TRBV6-5; D gene: TRBD1; CDR3 DNA: TGTGCCAGCAGGCGGGACAGGGGGAGCTATGGCTACACCTTC; CDR3 protein: CASRRDRGSYGYTF
J gene: TRBJ2-1; clone size: -; CDR3 length: 14; V gene: TRBV6-6; D gene: TRBD1; CDR3 DNA: TGTGCCAGCAGTTACCCGGACAGGGAACATGAGCAGTTCTTC; CDR3 protein: CASSYPDREHEQFF
J gene: TRBJ1-1; clone size: -; CDR3 length: 14; V gene: TRBV3-1/TRBV3-2; D gene: -; CDR3 DNA: TGTGCCAGCAGCCCAGCCGGGGCGAACACTGAAGCTTTCTTT; CDR3 protein: CASSPAGANTEAFF
J gene: TRBJ2-7; clone size: -; CDR3 length: 13; V gene: TRBV7-9; D gene: -; CDR3 DNA: TGTGCCAGCAGCCGCCCGGGGAGCTACGAGCAGTACTTC; CDR3 protein: CASSRPGSYEQYF
J gene: TRBJ2-1; clone size: -; CDR3 length: 16; V gene: TRBV15; D gene: -; CDR3 DNA: TGTGCCACCAGCAGAGGGCGGGGCACAGTAATCAATGAGCAGTTCTTC; CDR3 protein: CATSRGRGTVINEQFF
J gene: TRBJ2-1; clone size: once; CDR3 length: 12; V gene: TRBV3-1/TRBV3-2; D gene: -; CDR3 DNA: TGTGCCAGCAGCCAAATCTCCAATGAGCAGTTCTTC; CDR3 protein: CASSQISNEQFF
J gene: TRBJ2-7; clone size: -; CDR3 length: 13; V gene: TRBV5-6; D gene: -; CDR3 DNA: TGTGCCAGCAGCTCGGGGAGGGGGCACGAGCAGTACTTC; CDR3 protein: CASSSGRGHEQYF
J gene: TRBJ1-1; clone size: -; CDR3 length: 13; V gene: TRBV2; D gene: TRBD1; CDR3 DNA: TGTGCCAGCAGTCCCAACAGGGGACAAAGAGCTTTCTTT; CDR3 protein: CASSPNRGQRAFF
J gene: TRBJ1-4; clone size: -; CDR3 length: 15; V gene: TRBV5-6; D gene: -; CDR3 DNA: TGTGCCAGCAGCCGTCCGGGACAACCCAATGAAAAACTGTTTTTT; CDR3 protein: CASSRPGQPNEKLFF
J gene: TRBJ2-2; clone size: -; CDR3 length: 17; V gene: TRBV5-8; D gene: TRBD1; CDR3 DNA: TGTGCCAGCAGTTACGGGACAGGGGGATGGCTAGACGGGGAGCTGTTTTTT; CDR3 protein: CASSYGTGGWLDGELFF
J gene: TRBJ1-1; clone size: -; CDR3 length: 13; V gene: TRBV19; D gene: -; CDR3 DNA: TGTGCCAGTAGTATATTAGGGGGGACTGAAGCTTTCTTT; CDR3 protein: CASSILGGTEAFF
J gene: TRBJ1-1; clone size: -; CDR3 length: 14; V gene: TRBV3-1/TRBV3-2; D gene: -; CDR3 DNA: TGTGCCAGCAGCCAAGACTCTAGAGGCACTGAAGCTTTCTTT; CDR3 protein: CASSQDSRGTEAFF
J gene: TRBJ2-5; clone size: few; CDR3 length: 16; V gene: TRBV6-2/TRBV6-3; D gene: -; CDR3 DNA: TGTGCCAGCAGTTACTCGGGGGTAGCTGGTCCGGAGACCCAGTACTTC; CDR3 protein: CASSYSGVAGPETQYF
J gene: TRBJ2-5; clone size: -; CDR3 length: 16; V gene: TRBV10-1; D gene: TRBD2; CDR3 DNA: TGCGCCAGCAGTGAGTGGCGGGGGACGCCACAAGAGACCCAGTACTTC; CDR3 protein: CASSEWRGTPQETQYF
J gene: TRBJ2-7; clone size: -; CDR3 length: 13; V gene: TRBV6-2/TRBV6-3; D gene: -; CDR3 DNA: TGTGCCAGCAGTTACGGCCAGGGAATTGAGCAGTACTTC; CDR3 protein: CASSYGQGIEQYF
J gene: TRBJ1-2; clone size: once; CDR3 length: 14; V gene: TRBV25-1; D gene: -; CDR3 DNA: TGTGCCAGCAGTGAACTGGGAGGGGACTATGGCTACACCTTC; CDR3 protein: CASSELGGDYGYTF
J gene: TRBJ1-3; clone size: -; CDR3 length: 18; V gene: TRBV4-1; D gene: -; CDR3 DNA: TGCGCCAGCAGCCAGTATCCACCAGGGGTGCAGGATGGAAACACCATATATTTT; CDR3 protein: CASSQYPPGVQDGNTIYF
J gene: TRBJ1-2; clone size: -; CDR3 length: 14; V gene: TRBV5-6; D gene: -; CDR3 DNA: TGTGCCAGCAGCCTAACGGCGGAACCGTATGGCTACACCTTC; CDR3 protein: CASSLTAEPYGYTF
J gene: TRBJ1-2; clone size: -; CDR3 length: 14; V gene: TRBV5-4; D gene: -; CDR3 DNA: TGTGCCAGCAGCGGGTTTATCGGGCCCTATGGCTACACCTTC; CDR3 protein: CASSGFIGPYGYTF
J gene: TRBJ2-7; clone size: -; CDR3 length: 15; V gene: TRBV6-1; D gene: -; CDR3 DNA: TGTGCCAGCAGTGACCCGTACGGTTCCACCTACGAGCAGTACTTC; CDR3 protein: CASSDPYGSTYEQYF
J gene: TRBJ1-1; clone size: -; CDR3 length: 16; V gene: TRBV10-1; D gene: TRBD1; CDR3 DNA: TGCGCCAGCAGTGAGTCGGACAGGGGGCTGAACACTGAAGCTTTCTTT; CDR3 protein: CASSESDRGLNTEAFF
J gene: TRBJ1-2; clone size: -; CDR3 length: 12; V gene: TRBV10-3; D gene: -; CDR3 DNA: TGTGCCATCAGTAGGCCGCCCTATGGCTACACCTTC; CDR3 protein: CAISRPPYGYTF
J gene: TRBJ2-7; clone size: -; CDR3 length: 16; V gene: TRBV7-2; D gene: TRBD2; CDR3 DNA: TGTGCCAGCAACCCCGGACTAGCGGGGCCTCCCTACGAGCAGTACTTC; CDR3 protein: CASNPGLAGPPYEQYF
J gene: TRBJ1-2; clone size: -; CDR3 length: 11; V gene: TRBV20-1; D gene: -; CDR3 DNA: TGCAGTGCTCTGCTGGACTATGGCTACACCTTC; CDR3 protein: CSALLDYGYTF
J gene: TRBJ2-1; clone size: -; CDR3 length: 17; V gene: TRBV23-1; D gene: TRBD2; CDR3 DNA: TGCGCCAGCAGTCAATCGGGGCTAGCGGGAGCCAACAATGAGCAGTTCTTC; CDR3 protein: CASSQSGLAGANNEQFF
J gene: TRBJ1-6; clone size: -; CDR3 length: 13; V gene: TRBV19; D gene: -; CDR3 DNA: TGTGCCAGTACTCCACAGCTAAATTCACCCCTCCACTTT; CDR3 protein: CASTPQLNSPLHF
J gene: TRBJ1-1; clone size: -; CDR3 length: 11; V gene: TRBV12-5; D gene: -; CDR3 DNA: TGTGCTAGTGGTGGGAACACTGAAGCTTTCTTT; CDR3 protein: CASGGNTEAFF
J gene: TRBJ2-3; clone size: -; CDR3 length: 14; V gene: TRBV3-1/TRBV3-2; D gene: -; CDR3 DNA: TGTGCCAGCAGTACTTCCGGGACCTCGGATACGCAGTATTTT; CDR3 protein: CASSTSGTSDTQYF
J gene: TRBJ1-2; clone size: few; CDR3 length: 14; V gene: TRBV3-1/TRBV3-2; D gene: -; CDR3 DNA: TGTGCCAGCAGCCAAGGGCAGCAGGGCTATGGCTACACCTTC; CDR3 protein: CASSQGQQGYGYTF
J gene: TRBJ1-1; clone size: once; CDR3 length: 14; V gene: TRBV19; D gene: -; CDR3 DNA: TGTGCCAGTAGTCCCATCATGACAGCGACCGAAGCTTTCTTT; CDR3 protein: CASSPIMTATEAFF
J gene: TRBJ1-1; clone size: -; CDR3 length: 16; V gene: TRBV5-1; D gene: -; CDR3 DNA: TGCGCCAGCAGCTCGGGGGTCGGAGTTTTAGGAACTGAAGCTTTCTTT; CDR3 protein: CASSSGVGVLGTEAFF
J gene: TRBJ1-4; clone size: few; CDR3 length: 15; V gene: TRBV4-2; D gene: -; CDR3 DNA: TGTGCCAGCAGCCCCGAGGGGGTGGCTAATGAAAAACTGTTTTTT; CDR3 protein: CASSPEGVANEKLFF
J gene: TRBJ1-5; clone size: -; CDR3 length: 13; V gene: TRBV6-5; D gene: -; CDR3 DNA: TGTGCCAGCAAACTGGGACCGAATCAGCCCCAGCATTTT; CDR3 protein: CASKLGPNQPQHF
J gene: TRBJ1-2; clone size: -; CDR3 length: 20; V gene: TRBV14; D gene: -; CDR3 DNA: TGTGCCAGCAGCCTCCGCGAACCAATGACAGTTTTCGATCTGAACTATGGCTACACCTTC; CDR3 protein: CASSLREPMTVFDLNYGYTF
J gene: TRBJ1-2; clone size: -; CDR3 length: 15; V gene: TRBV6-5; D gene: -; CDR3 DNA: TGTGCCAGCAGTTACATCAGTTCCCTTAACTATGGCTACACCTTC; CDR3 protein: CASSYISSLNYGYTF
J gene: TRBJ1-6; clone size: -; CDR3 length: 12; V gene: TRBV6-5; D gene: -; CDR3 DNA: TGTGCCAGCAGGGACAGAAGTTCACCCCTCCACTTT; CDR3 protein: CASRDRSSPLHF
J gene: TRBJ2-7; clone size: -; CDR3 length: 15; V gene: TRBV5-6; D gene: -; CDR3 DNA: TGTGCCAGCAGTTACATGGTCGGGATTGGGCACGAGCAGTACTTC; CDR3 protein: CASSYMVGIGHEQYF
J gene: TRBJ2-1; clone size: -; CDR3 length: 15; V gene: TRBV5-1; D gene: -; CDR3 DNA: TGCGCCAGCAGCTTGGGTGCGGGTGTCTACAATGAGCAGTTCTTC; CDR3 protein: CASSLGAGVYNEQFF
J gene: TRBJ2-5; clone size: -; CDR3 length: 13; V gene: TRBV7-7; D gene: -; CDR3 DNA: TGTGCCAGCAGCCGAGGGTACGCGGAGACCCAGTACTTC; CDR3 protein: CASSRGYAETQYF
J gene: TRBJ1-1; clone size: -; CDR3 length: 16; V gene: TRBV11-3; D gene: -; CDR3 DNA: TGTGCCAGCAGCTTAGTCGAGACAGCGAATGGCACTGAAGCTTTCTTT; CDR3 protein: CASSLVETANGTEAFF
J gene: TRBJ2-7; clone size: -; CDR3 length: 12; V gene: TRBV19; D gene: -; CDR3 DNA: TGTGCCAGTAGTTATCCCGGTTACGAGCAGTACTTC; CDR3 protein: CASSYPGYEQYF
J gene: TRBJ1-2; clone size: -; CDR3 length: 13; V gene: TRBV19; D gene: -; CDR3 DNA: TGTGCCAGTAGTACACCGAACAGGGCCGGCTACACCTTC; CDR3 protein: CASSTPNRAGYTF
J gene: TRBJ2-7; clone size: few; CDR3 length: 15; V gene: TRBV11-2; D gene: TRBD1; CDR3 DNA: TGTGCCAGCAGCTTAGCACGGGACAGGGTACTCGAGCAGTACTTC; CDR3 protein: CASSLARDRVLEQYF
J gene: TRBJ1-3; clone size: once; CDR3 length: 11; V gene: TRBV7-9; D gene: -; CDR3 DNA: TGTGCCAGCAGCTTAGGGGCCCAGCCATATTTT; CDR3 protein: CASSLGAQPYF
J gene: TRBJ1-3; clone size: once; CDR3 length: 15; V gene: TRBV18; D gene: -; CDR3 DNA: TGTGCCAGCTCACCAAGGGAGTACTCTGGAAACACCATATATTTT; CDR3 protein: CASSPREYSGNTIYF
J gene: TRBJ1-4; clone size: -; CDR3 length: 16; V gene: TRBV19; D gene: TRBD1; CDR3 DNA: TGTGCCAGTTATCGGACAGGCCCAGCGCCTAATGAAAAACTGTTTTTT; CDR3 protein: CASYRTGPAPNEKLFF
J gene: TRBJ2-4; clone size: -; CDR3 length: 16; V gene: TRBV2; D gene: -; CDR3 DNA: TGTGCCAGCAGGTTAGACAGACGTTTGATCAAAAACATTCAGTACTTC; CDR3 protein: CASRLDRRLIKNIQYF
J gene: TRBJ1-2; clone size: -; CDR3 length: 14; V gene: TRBV7-8; D gene: -; CDR3 DNA: TGTGCCAGCAGCTTAGAACATGCTAACTATGGCTACACCTTC; CDR3 protein: CASSLEHANYGYTF
J gene: TRBJ1-1; clone size: -; CDR3 length: 15; V gene: TRBV6-2/TRBV6-3; D gene: -; CDR3 DNA: TGTGCCAGCAGCCCAGCGGCTACTATGAACACTGAAGCTTTCTTT; CDR3 protein: CASSPAATMNTEAFF